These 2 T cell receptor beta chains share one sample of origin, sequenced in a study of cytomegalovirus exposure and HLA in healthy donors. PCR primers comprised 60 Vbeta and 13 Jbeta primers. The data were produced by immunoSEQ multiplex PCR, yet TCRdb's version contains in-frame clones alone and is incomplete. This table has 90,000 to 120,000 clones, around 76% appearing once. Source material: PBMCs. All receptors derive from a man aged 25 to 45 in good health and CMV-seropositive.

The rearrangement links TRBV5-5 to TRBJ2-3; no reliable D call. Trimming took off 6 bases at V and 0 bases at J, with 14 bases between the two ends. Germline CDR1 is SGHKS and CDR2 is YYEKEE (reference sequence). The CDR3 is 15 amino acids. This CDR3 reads CASTFQLLSTDTQYF. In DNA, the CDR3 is TGTGCCAGCACCTTCCAGTTATTGAGCACAGATACGCAGTATTTT.

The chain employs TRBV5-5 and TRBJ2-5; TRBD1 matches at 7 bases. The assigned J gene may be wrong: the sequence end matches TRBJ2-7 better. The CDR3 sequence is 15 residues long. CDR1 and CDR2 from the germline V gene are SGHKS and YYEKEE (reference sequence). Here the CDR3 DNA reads TGTGCCAGCAGCTGGACAGGCCTACTAATCTACGAGCAGTACTTC. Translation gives CASSWTGLLIYEQYF.